This TCR beta chain comes out of a study of shared clonotypes between healthy human individuals (dated by TCRdb to the early 2020s). Concerning the study at large: A couple of women and a few men aged 18 to 49 years were included in the cohort. Blood TCR repertoires of about five healthy adults were deeply sequenced to estimate repertoire size and the extent of clonotype sharing between individuals. Per donor, leukapheresis produced somewhere between about 0.94 and 9.5 billion PBMCs. To increase sequencing depth and limit assay-specific biases, TCR repertoire library preparation and sequencing were carried out by different laboratories using diverse techniques. For each donor, three plates each were used for CD4 naive and CD4 memory, two plates were used for CD8 naive, and one plate was used for CD8 memory. Here is what the overall study found, with its caveats: Based on pairwise subsampling, the degree of clonotype sharing among donors was expected to be affected by sequencing depth. Naive subsets generally had larger estimated clonotype richness than memory subsets. Sampling was limited to blood, and TCR repertoires in tissue likely differ from TCR repertoires in blood. Incomplete sequencing was indicated by rarefaction of sorted-subset datasets, despite the large sequencing depth. The small number of donors limited the genetic and exposure-history diversity represented. Higher generation probabilities were observed for clonotypes shared by all four sorted-subset donors than for non-shared clonotypes. Sharing across four donors was observed for around 5% of naive CD4, 3.5% of naive CD8, 2.3% of memory CD4, and around 0.4% of memory CD8 clonotypes.

Using the deep immunoSEQ assay, TCR CDR3 regions were amplified from genomic DNA by multiplex PCR. Extracted genomic DNA from each cell subset was spread evenly across all wells of several immunoSEQ 96-well plates, with each plate serving as a replicate. For sorted subsets, each replicate PCR was loaded with 200 ng genomic DNA, equivalent to 32,000 or so T cell genomes. Purified libraries were quantified with a Qubit 3.0 fluorometer, sized on a Bioanalyzer 2100, and re-quantified with the KAPA Library Quantification kit. A separate single-read 150-cycle Illumina NextSeq 550 flow cell was used to sequence each immunoSEQ 96-well plate. For the original study's pipeline: Because only junctional sequences without quality scores were contained in the immunoSEQ output, filtering matching that applied to full-length reads could not be performed. Sequences were annotated with PyIR, a Python wrapper for IgBLAST v1.9, using IMGT germline references to assign V/J genes and CDR3. Reads with weak V/J assignments (E-value above 1e-6), missing CDR3, stop codons, out-of-frame junctions, or ambiguous translated residues were removed. A V3J clonotype was defined by an identical inferred V gene, J gene, and CDR3 amino acid sequence. The percentage overlap between two repertoires was calculated by dividing the number of shared unique clonotypes by the size of the smaller repertoire. Repertoire richness was assessed with RTK rarefaction, the Chao1 estimator, and Recon v2.1 estimates of unobserved clonotypes. Generation probabilities for all TCRbeta clonotypes obtained by the gDNA method from a handful of donors were computed using OLGA. The source is immuneACCESS, and TCRdb retained only in-frame sequences with V and J called. Part of the clones is not carried over; for the studies checked, unresolved V genes explain less than half of this, and the remainder is unexplained. The V and J calls and clone size were taken over from that table, and D and trimming were inferred from the DNA. Within this sample are about 640,000 clones, with approximately 79% of them counted one time only. The top ten clonotypes cover approximately 2% of the sample.

From cysteine to phenylalanine, the CDR3 is 12 amino acids long. Only the CDR3 part of the read is kept: 36 bases, read in frame from the first base. V loses 5 bases, J loses 8 bases, and the germline ends lie 10 bases apart. CDR1 and CDR2, looked up from the germline V gene (reference sequence), are PRHDT and FYEKMQ. The donors were healthy, HIV-negative adults who had no recently reported acute infections or vaccinations. Every donor was a Caucasian adult living in Nashville, Tennessee, USA. CD4+ T cells were enriched by magnetic negative selection, after which naive cells were positively selected on CD45RA and the negative fraction was taken as the memory subset. After blood collection by leukapheresis, PBMCs were isolated using Ficoll-Histopaque density gradient centrifugation and then cryopreserved in the vapor phase of liquid nitrogen. Purity and quantity of every magnetically sorted T cell population were checked by analytical flow cytometry. From each sorted fraction, genomic DNA was isolated and quantified by UV absorbance on a Nanodrop 2000c.

About this clone: What this receptor recognizes is not known. The sample holds no much larger clone one base away, and base qualities are not on file.

Material: memory CD4+ T cells sorted from blood. According to the study, the label for this sample's cell subset or site signals: CD45RA-negative fraction. This TCR came from a woman in her thirties in good health. Recombination connected TRBV13 to TRBJ2-1; the D gene lacks a confident call. The CDR3 reads CASSLIADEQFF. In nucleotide form, the sequence is TGTGCCAGCAGCCTAATCGCCGATGAGCAGTTCTTC.